This T cell receptor beta chain was documented in a study of graft-versus-host responses after intestinal transplantation. V lost 0 bases, J lost 2 bases, and 4 bases stayed unmatched. Per germline, CDR1 SGDLS and CDR2 YYNGEE. The CDR3 loop spans 15 amino acids. 200,000 CFSE-labeled responder cells were plated with 200,000 irradiated, violet-dye-labeled stimulator cells. The assay was immunoSEQ multiplex PCR, and TCRdb's table has in-frame clones only and misses some. The sample carries nearly 25,000 clones, 40% recorded once. This TCR was sampled from a human patient who received an intestinal transplant. V gene TRBV9 combines with J gene TRBJ2-5; TRBD1 matches 7 bases. The material was alloreactive CD4+ T cells from a mixed lymphocyte reaction culture, obtained before intestinal transplant. The sample's subset: CFSE-low proliferating T cells sorted from roughly 6-day pre-transplant mixed lymphocyte reaction (GvH or HvG direction). The CDR3 bases are TGTGCCAGCAGCGTAGGGACAGGAGCACAAGAGACCCAGTACTTC. Its protein is CASSVGTGAQETQYF.